This T cell receptor beta chain stems from a study of T cell repertoires in cytomegalovirus infection. Study-wide background: Evidence of both CMV infection and a matching HLA type came from public TCR beta signatures. Whole-study results and caveats: HLA-C-restricted CMV-specific TCR beta clonotypes were dominant in the ex vivo response. Adding up the frequency of public TCR beta families identified people who carried CMV plus the relevant HLA.

As for this clonotype: The antigen remains undetermined.

TCRdb redid the calling of the reads with MiXCR, one entry per CDR3 protein. Among approximately 500,000 distinct CDR3 sequences, around 11% were seen once, and the ten largest hold roughly a tenth. Trimming cost V 6 bases and J 2 bases, with 17 bases left between them. Germline-derived CDR1 and CDR2 are SGHDN and FVKESK. This CDR3 has 15 amino acids. This chain connects TRBV14 to TRBJ2-7; unclear D gene. The clonotype was recovered from a human donor in good health (CMV status not recorded). Some clones in this sample may be carry-over from other donors' samples. The material sequenced was PBMCs. Here the CDR3 DNA reads TGTGCCAGCAGTCCTCGTCCCAGGTTCCCCTACGAGCAGTACTTC. This sequence encodes CASSPRPRFPYEQYF.